This paragraph covers one TCR beta chain sequence. Its target is unknown. This sample was included in a study of beta chain features in type 1 diabetes. Overall study results and limits: Shorter TCRB CDR3s, moderately but significantly so, marked every one of the four CD4+ subsets in Type 1 diabetes patients.

CDR3 length equals 15 residues. Germline loops: CDR1 MNHNS, CDR2 SASEGT. The trim removed 4 bases at V and 2 bases at J, leaving 6 bases unmatched. All of the isolated RNA was reverse transcribed, so expressed TCRB transcripts were sequenced. Measured with immunoSEQ multiplex PCR; TCRdb has only the in-frame clones, and not every one. The sample lists fewer than 110,000 clones, 25% to 35% occurring once. The sequenced material came from central memory CD4+ T cells from blood. This clonotype was obtained from a woman younger than 30 with type 1 diabetes. The chain couples TRBV6-1 to TRBJ2-5, with 8 bases aligning to TRBD2. The CDR3 loop reads CASSVGAGGQETQYF. As DNA, the CDR3 is TGTGCCAGCAGTGTAGGCGCGGGAGGACAAGAGACCCAGTACTTC.